The clone carrying this TCR beta chain was found a few times. Its antigen is undetermined. The record originates from a study of post-analysis software for immune sequencing data. Study as a whole: Courses of disease covered relapsing-remitting, secondary progressive and progressive-relapsing multiple sclerosis.

Study results and limitations: Patients showed TRBV5-6, TRBV5-1 and TRBV20-1 among five TRBV segments more frequent than in controls. Controls had significantly higher normalized Chao1 diversity than multiple sclerosis patients.

The authors incorporated unique molecular identifiers into the TCR beta cDNA libraries. TCRdb independently ran MiXCR on the PCR reads; one entry per CDR3 protein. In the table there are 160,000 or so distinct CDR3 sequences, roughly 34% of which are singletons. V lost 0 bases, J lost 2 bases, and 2 bases stayed unmatched. Germline loops: CDR1 WSHSY, CDR2 SAAADI. This CDR3 region has 15 residues. This sequence was found in a girl under 18 with multiple sclerosis. The specimen comprised blood, sampled after autologous hematopoietic stem cell transplantation. This rearrangement joins TRBV10-2 to TRBJ1-2; 8 bases map to TRBD1. CDR3 region: CASSESGQGNYGYTF. CDR3 nucleotides: TGCGCCAGCAGTGAGTCCGGACAGGGAAACTATGGCTACACCTTC.